This TCR beta chain was sequenced in a study of T cells in localized non-small cell lung cancer. Study-level findings and limits: Longer survival (overall) was linked to higher T cell density in blood. A median of approximately 54 clones ranked among the top 100 in tumor appeared in adjacent lung. Uninvolved nearby lung showed the greatest T cell clonality, exceeding that found in tumor. As only one tumor region underwent sequencing, heterogeneity remains possible.

A word on this clone: Its target is not known.

TCRdb keeps only in-frame clones here, not all; method: immunoSEQ multiplex PCR. The table has almost 30,000 clones, around nine tenths seen once. V lost 4 bases, J lost 3 bases, and 15 bases lay in between. The CDR3 has 16 residues. The germline gives CDR1 MGHRA, CDR2 YSYEKL. The sequenced sample was peripheral blood, obtained before any cancer treatment. The origin of this receptor is a female donor over 55 with stage III squamous cell lung carcinoma. The V gene is TRBV4-1, the J gene TRBJ1-4, with D perhaps TRBD1 (6 bases). CDR3 amino acids: CASSPEQGTANEKLFF. In DNA form, the CDR3 reads TGCGCCAGCAGCCCCGAACAGGGTACAGCTAATGAAAAACTGTTTTTT.